Included here is one TCR beta chain sequence, with context. Its antigen remains unidentified. With 3 bases clipped from V and 4 bases from J, the junction kept 13 bases outside the gene matches. This CDR3 comprises 17 residues. Per the germline V gene, CDR1 is SGDLS and CDR2 is YYNGEE. The source of the sample is a study of PD-1 blockade in classical Hodgkin lymphoma. Findings of the study overall: Significant TCR diversity gains by C4D1 occurred in CD4+ but not CD8+ cells.

Time point described: cycle 4 day 1 (C4D1), after 5 to 7 weeks of nivolumab. Each and every patient relapsed after autologous stem cell transplantation, and patients got differing brentuximab vedotin exposure. Relapsed/refractory classical Hodgkin lymphoma patients had complete, partial or progressive responses. The protocol was immunoSEQ multiplex PCR, while the TCRdb copy is restricted to in-frame clones and leaves out a portion. Of about 27,000 clones in the sample, around 72% were seen once. The chain couples TRBV9 to TRBJ1-2; 9 bases fit TRBD1. The specimen was peripheral blood mononuclear cells (PBMCs), collected before the fourth cycle of nivolumab. The TCR originated in a human donor with classical Hodgkin lymphoma. The CDR3 region has the DNA TGTGCCAGCAGCGCGAAGCGGGACAGGGAAGGTGGCTATGGCTACACCTTC. This codes for CASSAKRDREGGYGYTF.